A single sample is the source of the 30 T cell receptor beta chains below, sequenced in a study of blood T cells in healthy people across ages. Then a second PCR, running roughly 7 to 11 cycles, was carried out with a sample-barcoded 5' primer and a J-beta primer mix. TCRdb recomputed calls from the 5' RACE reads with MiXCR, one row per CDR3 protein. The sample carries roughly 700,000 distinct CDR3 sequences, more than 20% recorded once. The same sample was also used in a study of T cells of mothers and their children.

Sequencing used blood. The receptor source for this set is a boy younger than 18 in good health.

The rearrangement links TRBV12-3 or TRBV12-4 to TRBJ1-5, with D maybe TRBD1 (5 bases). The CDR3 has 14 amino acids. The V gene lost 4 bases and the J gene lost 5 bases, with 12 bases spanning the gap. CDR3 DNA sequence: TGTGCCAGCAGTTCATTGGGGGAAGATCAGCCCCAGCATTTT. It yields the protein CASSSLGEDQPQHF.

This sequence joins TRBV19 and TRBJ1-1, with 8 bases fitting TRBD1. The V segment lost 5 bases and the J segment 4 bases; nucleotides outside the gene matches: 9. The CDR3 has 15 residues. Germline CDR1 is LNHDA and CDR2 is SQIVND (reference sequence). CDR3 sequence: CASSRRQGSITEAFF. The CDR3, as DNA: TGTGCCAGTAGTCGAAGACAGGGGTCGATCACTGAAGCTTTCTTT.

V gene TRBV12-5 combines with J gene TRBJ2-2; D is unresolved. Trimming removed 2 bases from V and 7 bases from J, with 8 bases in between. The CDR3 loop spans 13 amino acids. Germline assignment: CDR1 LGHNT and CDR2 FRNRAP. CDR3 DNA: TGTGCTAGTGGTTTGCCCTATCTCGGGGAGCTGTTTTTT. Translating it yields CASGLPYLGELFF.

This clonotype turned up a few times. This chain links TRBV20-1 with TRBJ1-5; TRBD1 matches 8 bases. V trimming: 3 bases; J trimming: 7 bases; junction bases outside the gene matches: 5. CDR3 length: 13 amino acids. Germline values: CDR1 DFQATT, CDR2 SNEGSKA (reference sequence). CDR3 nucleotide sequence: TGCAGTGCTAGGCCAGGGGGCGGGCAGCCCCAGCATTTT. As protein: CSARPGGGQPQHF.

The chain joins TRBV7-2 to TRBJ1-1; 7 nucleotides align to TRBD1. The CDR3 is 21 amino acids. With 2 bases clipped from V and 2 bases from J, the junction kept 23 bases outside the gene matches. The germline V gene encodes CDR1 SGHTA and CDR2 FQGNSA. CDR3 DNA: TGTGCCAGCAGCTTACGCCAGATGTTGGAGGGGGCGGTTCATGGAAACACTGAAGCTTTCTTT. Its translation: CASSLRQMLEGAVHGNTEAFF.

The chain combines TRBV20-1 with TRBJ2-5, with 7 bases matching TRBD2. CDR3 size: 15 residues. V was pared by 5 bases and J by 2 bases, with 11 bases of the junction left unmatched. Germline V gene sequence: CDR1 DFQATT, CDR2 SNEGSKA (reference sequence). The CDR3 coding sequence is TGCAGTGCTCCCCCCAGGGACGGGAGGCAAGAGACCCAGTACTTC. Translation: CSAPPRDGRQETQYF.

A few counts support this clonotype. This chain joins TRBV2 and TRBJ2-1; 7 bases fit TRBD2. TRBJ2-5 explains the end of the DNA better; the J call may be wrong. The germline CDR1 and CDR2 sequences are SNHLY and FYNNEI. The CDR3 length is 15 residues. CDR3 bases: TGTGCCAGCAATCCCAGCGGGGCGGTCTCATGGACCCAGTACTTC. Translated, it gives CASNPSGAVSWTQYF.

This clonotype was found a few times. The CDR3 loop is CSVESQGAAGYEQYF. The CDR3, as DNA: TGCAGCGTTGAAAGCCAGGGGGCGGCAGGCTACGAGCAGTACTTC. The chain uses TRBV29-1 and TRBJ2-7; 8 bases agree with TRBD1. This CDR3 has 15 amino acids. The V and J ends lost 2 bases and 3 bases, in that order; junction bases with no gene match: 9. CDR1 SQVTM and CDR2 ANQGSEA come from the germline V gene.

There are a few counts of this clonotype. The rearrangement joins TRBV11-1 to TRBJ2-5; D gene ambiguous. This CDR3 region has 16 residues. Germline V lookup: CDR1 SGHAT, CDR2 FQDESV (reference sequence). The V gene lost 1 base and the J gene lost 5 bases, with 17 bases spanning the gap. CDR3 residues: CASSLETRAPEETQYF. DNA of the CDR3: TGTGCCAGCAGCTTAGAGACCCGGGCCCCAGAGGAGACCCAGTACTTC.

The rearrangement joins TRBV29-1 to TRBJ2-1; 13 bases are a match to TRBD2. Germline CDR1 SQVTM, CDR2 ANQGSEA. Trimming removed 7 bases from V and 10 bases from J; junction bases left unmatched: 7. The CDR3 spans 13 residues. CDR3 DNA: TGCAGCGACCGACTAGCGGGAGGATCCGAGCAGTTCTTC. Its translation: CSDRLAGGSEQFF.

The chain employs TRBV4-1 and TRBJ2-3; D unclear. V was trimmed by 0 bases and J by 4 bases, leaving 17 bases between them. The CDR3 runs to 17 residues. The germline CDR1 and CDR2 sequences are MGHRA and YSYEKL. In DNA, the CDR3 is TGCGCCAGCAGCCAAGATCTGGGTCCCTCAAGAGCAGATACGCAGTATTTT. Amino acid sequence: CASSQDLGPSRADTQYF.

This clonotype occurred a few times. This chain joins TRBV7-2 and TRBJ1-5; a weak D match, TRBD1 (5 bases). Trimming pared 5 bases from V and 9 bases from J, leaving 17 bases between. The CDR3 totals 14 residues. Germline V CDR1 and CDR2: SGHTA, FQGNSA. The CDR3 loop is CASSAGTWGGPQHF. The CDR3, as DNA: TGTGCCAGCAGCGCCGGGACCTGGGGAGGGCCCCAGCATTTT. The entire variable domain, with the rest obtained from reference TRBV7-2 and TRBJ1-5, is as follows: GAGVSQSPSNKVTEKGKDVELRCDPISGHTALYWYRQSLGQGLEFLIYFQGNSAPDKSGLPSDRFSAERTGGSVSTLTIQRTQQEDSAVYLCASSAGTWGGPQHFGDGTRLSIL.

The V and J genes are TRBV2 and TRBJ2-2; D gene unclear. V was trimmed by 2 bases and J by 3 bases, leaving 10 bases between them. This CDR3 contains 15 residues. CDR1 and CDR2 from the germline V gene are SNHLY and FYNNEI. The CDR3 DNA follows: TGTGCCAGCAGTGAAATCCAGGATTACACCGGGGAGCTGTTTTTT. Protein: CASSEIQDYTGELFF. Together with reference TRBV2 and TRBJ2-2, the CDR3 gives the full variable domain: EPEVTQTPSHQVTQMGQEVILRCVPISNHLYFYWYRQILGQKVEFLVSFYNNEISEKSEIFDDQFSVERPDGSNFTLKIRSTKLEDSAMYFCASSEIQDYTGELFFGEGSRLTVL.

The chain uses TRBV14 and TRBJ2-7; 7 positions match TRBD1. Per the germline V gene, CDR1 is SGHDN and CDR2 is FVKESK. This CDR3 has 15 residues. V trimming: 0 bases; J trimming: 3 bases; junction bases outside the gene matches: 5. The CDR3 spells CASSQELTGNYEQYF. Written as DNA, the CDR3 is TGTGCCAGCAGCCAAGAGCTGACAGGGAACTACGAGCAGTACTTC.

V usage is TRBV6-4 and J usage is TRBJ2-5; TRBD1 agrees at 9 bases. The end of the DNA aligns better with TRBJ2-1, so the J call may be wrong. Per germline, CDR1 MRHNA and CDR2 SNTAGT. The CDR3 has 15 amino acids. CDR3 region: CASSDPNRGQTEQFF. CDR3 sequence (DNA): TGTGCCAGCAGTGACCCTAACAGGGGGCAAACTGAGCAGTTCTTC.

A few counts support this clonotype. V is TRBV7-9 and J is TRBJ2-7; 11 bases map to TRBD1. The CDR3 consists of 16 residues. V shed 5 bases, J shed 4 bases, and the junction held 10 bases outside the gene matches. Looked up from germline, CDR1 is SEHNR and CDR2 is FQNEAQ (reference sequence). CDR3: CASSPLRDRGKYEQYF. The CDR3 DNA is TGTGCCAGCAGCCCCCTCCGGGACAGGGGGAAATACGAGCAGTACTTC.

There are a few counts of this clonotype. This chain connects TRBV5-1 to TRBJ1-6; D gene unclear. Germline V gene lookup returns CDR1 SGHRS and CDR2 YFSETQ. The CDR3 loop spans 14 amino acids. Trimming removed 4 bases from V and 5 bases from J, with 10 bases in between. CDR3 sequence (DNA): TGCGCCAGCAGCCCCGACGGGAATAATTCACCCCTCCACTTT. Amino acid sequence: CASSPDGNNSPLHF.

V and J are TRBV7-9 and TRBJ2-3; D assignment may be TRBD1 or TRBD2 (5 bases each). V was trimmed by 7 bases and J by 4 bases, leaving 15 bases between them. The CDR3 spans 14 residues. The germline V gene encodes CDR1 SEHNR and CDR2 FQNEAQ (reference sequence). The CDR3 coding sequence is TGTGCCAGCAACTTCAGAGGGACCCCAGATACGCAGTATTTT. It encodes CASNFRGTPDTQYF.

In DNA form, the CDR3 reads TGTGCCAGTAGTATAGAGGAAAGGTTGGGCTATGGCTACACCTTC. Translating it yields CASSIEERLGYGYTF. The rearrangement joins TRBV19 to TRBJ1-2; D remains unclear. This CDR3 has 15 amino acids. With 0 bases removed from V and 4 bases from J, the gap between germline ends came to 12 bases. Per the germline V gene, CDR1 is LNHDA and CDR2 is SQIVND (reference sequence).

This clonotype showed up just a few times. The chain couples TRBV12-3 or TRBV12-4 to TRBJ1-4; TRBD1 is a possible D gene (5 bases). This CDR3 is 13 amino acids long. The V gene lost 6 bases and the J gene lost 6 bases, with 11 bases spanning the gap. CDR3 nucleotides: TGTGCCAGCAGCCAGGGCCTTTATGAAAAACTGTTTTTT. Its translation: CASSQGLYEKLFF.

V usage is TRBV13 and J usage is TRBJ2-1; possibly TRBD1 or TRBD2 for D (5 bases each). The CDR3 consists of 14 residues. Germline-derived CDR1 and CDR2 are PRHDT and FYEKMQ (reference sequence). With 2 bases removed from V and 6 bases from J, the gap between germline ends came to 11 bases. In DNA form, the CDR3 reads TGTGCCAGCAGCTTATTACGGGGCCTCAATGAGCAGTTCTTC. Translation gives CASSLLRGLNEQFF.

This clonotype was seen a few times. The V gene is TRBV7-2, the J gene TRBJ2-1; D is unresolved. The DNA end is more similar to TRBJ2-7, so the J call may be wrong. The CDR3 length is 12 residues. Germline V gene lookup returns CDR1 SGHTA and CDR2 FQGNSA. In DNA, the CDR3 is TGTGCCAGCAGCTTATTGTCTGGCGAGCAGTACTTC. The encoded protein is CASSLLSGEQYF.

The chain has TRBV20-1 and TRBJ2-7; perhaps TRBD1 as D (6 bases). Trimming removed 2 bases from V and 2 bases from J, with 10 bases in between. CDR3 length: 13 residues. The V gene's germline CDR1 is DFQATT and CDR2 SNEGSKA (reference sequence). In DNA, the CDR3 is TGCAGTGCTAGAACAGGGAAGCCCTACGAGCAGTACTTC. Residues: CSARTGKPYEQYF.

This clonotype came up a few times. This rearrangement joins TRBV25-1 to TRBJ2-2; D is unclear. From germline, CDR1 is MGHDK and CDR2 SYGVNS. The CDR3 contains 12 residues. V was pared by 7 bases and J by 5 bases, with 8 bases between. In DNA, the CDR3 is TGTGCCAGCAAGGGTGGGACCGGGGAGCTGTTTTTT. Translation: CASKGGTGELFF.

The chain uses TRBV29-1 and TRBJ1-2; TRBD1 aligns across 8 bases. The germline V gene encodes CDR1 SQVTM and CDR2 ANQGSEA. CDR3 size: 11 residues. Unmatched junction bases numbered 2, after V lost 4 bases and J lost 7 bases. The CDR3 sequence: CSVADRGGYTF. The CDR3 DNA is TGCAGCGTTGCAGACAGGGGTGGCTACACCTTC.

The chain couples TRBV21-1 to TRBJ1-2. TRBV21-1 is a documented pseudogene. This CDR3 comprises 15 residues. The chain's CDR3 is CASSKREDTNCGYTF. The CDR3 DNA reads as TGTGCCAGCAGCAAGAGAGAAGATACTAACTGTGGCTACACCTTC.

CDR3 region: CASSLSYGSNQPQHF. CDR3 DNA: TGTGCCAGCAGTTTAAGTTATGGGAGCAATCAGCCCCAGCATTTT. This chain connects TRBV12-3 or TRBV12-4 to TRBJ1-5, with unresolved D. Deletions cut 2 bases from V and 1 base from J, with 9 bases between. The CDR3 has 15 amino acids.

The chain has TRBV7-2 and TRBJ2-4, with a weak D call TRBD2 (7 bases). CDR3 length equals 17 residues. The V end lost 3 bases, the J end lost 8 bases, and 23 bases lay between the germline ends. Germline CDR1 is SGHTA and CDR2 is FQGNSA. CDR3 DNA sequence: TGTGCCAGCAGCTTCCGGCTAGGGGGGGCTTTCAGGGACATTCAGTACTTC. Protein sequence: CASSFRLGGAFRDIQYF.

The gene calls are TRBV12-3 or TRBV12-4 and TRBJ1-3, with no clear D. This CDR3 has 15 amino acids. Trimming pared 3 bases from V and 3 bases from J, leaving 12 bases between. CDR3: CASSFVLDRGNTIYF. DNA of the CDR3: TGTGCCAGCAGTTTTGTTCTTGATCGTGGAAACACCATATATTTT.

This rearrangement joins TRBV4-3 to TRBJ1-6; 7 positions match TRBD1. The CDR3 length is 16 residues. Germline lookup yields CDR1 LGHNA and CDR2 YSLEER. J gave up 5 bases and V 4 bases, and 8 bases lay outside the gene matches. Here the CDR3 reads CASSPRTGVNNSPLHF. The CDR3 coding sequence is TGCGCCAGCAGCCCCCGCACAGGGGTTAATAATTCACCCCTCCACTTT.